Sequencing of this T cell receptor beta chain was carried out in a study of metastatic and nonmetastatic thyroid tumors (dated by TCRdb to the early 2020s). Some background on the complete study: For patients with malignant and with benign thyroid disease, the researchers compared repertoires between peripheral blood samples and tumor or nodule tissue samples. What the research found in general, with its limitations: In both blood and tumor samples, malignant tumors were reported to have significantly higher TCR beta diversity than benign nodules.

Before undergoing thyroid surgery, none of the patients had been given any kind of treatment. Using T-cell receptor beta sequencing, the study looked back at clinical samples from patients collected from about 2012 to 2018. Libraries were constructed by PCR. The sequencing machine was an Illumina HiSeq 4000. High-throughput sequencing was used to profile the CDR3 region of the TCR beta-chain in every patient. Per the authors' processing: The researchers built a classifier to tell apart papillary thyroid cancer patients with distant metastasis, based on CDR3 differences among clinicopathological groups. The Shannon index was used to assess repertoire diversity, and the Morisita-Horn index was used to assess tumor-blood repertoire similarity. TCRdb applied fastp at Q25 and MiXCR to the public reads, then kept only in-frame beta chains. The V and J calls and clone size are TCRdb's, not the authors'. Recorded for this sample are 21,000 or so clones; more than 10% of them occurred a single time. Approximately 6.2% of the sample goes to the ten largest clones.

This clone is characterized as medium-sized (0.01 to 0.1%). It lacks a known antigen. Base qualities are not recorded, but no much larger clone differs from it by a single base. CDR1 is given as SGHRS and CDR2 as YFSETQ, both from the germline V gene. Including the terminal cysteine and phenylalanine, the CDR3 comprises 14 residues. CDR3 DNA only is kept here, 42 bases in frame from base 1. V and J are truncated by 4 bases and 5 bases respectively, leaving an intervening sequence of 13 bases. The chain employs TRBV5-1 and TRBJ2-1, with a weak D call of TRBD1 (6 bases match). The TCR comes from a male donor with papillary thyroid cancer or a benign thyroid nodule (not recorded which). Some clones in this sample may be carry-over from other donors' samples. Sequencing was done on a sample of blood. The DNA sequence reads TGCGCCAGCAGCGGTTTAGGGGGAAACAATGAGCAGTTCTTC. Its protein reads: CASSGLGGNNEQFF.